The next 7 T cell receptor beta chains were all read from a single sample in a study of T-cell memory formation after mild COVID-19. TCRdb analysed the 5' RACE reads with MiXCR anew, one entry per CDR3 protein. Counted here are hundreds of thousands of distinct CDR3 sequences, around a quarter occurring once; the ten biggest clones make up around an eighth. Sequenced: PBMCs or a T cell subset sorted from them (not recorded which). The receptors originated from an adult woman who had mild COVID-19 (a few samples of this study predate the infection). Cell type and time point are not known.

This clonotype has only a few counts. The CDR3 nucleotides read TGCGCCAGCAGCTTGATCAGTGAGGCGTTCTCCTACGAGCAGTACTTC. Translating it yields CASSLISEAFSYEQYF. This sequence joins TRBV5-1 and TRBJ2-7; D not certain. V was trimmed by 1 base and J by 0 bases, leaving 14 bases between them. CDR3 length equals 16 residues. Germline assignment: CDR1 SGHRS and CDR2 YFSETQ.

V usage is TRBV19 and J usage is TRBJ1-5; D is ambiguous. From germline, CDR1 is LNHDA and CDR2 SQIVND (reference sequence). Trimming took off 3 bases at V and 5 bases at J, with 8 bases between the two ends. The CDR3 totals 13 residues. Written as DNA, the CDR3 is TGTGCCAGTAGTATTACCAGTGATCAGCCCCAGCATTTT. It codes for CASSITSDQPQHF.

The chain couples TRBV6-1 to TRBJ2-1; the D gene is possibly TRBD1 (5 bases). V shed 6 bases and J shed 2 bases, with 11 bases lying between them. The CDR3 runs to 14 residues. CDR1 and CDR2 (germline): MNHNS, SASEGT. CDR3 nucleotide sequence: TGTGCCAGCAGGAGACAGACGACCTACAATGAGCAGTTCTTC. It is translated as CASRRQTTYNEQFF.

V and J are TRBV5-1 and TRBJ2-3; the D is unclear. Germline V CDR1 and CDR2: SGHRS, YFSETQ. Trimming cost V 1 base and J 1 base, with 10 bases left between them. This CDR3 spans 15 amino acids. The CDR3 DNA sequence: TGCGCCAGCAGCTTGATGGCTTCTCGCACAGATACGCAGTATTTT. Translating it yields CASSLMASRTDTQYF.

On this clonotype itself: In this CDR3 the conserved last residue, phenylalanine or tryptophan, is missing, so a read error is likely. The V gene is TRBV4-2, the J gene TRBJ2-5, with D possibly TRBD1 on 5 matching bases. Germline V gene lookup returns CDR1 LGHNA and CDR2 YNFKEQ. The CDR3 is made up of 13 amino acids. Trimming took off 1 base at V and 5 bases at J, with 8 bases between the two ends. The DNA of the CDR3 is TGTGCCAGCAGCCAAGGGGGCTGGGAGACCCAGTACTTG. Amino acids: CASSQGGWETQYL.

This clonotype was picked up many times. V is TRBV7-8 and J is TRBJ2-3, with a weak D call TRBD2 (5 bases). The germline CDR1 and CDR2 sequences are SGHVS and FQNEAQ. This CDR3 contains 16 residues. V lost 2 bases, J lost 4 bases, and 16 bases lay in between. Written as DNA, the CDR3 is TGTGCCAGCAGCTTAATGGAACGGACTGTCCCAGATACGCAGTATTTT. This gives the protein CASSLMERTVPDTQYF.

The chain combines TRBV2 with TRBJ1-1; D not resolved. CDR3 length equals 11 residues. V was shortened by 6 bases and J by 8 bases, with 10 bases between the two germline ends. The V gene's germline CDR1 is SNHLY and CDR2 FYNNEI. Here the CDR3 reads CASRRASEAFF. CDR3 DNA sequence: TGTGCCAGCAGGCGGGCGTCAGAAGCTTTCTTT.